The present T cell receptor (beta chain) was sequenced within a study of synovial regulatory T cells in juvenile arthritis. Findings and caveats of the study: Synovial Tregs shared more CDR3 sequences with iaTregs than other blood Tregs. Blood Treg cells that were inflammation-associated showed lower TCR diversity than other blood Treg cells. Across patients, iaTreg TCR repertoires were mostly private, partly shared with synovial Teff and blood CPL.

The data were produced by immunoSEQ multiplex PCR, yet TCRdb's version contains in-frame clones alone and is incomplete. In all, the sample yields about 10,000 clones. Regarding this clone: Its matching antigen is unknown.

Donors were 11 juvenile idiopathic arthritis patients with active disease. The germline V gene has CDR1 SEHNR and CDR2 FQNEAQ (reference sequence). CDR3 length equals 15 residues. No DNA appears here. The gene calls are TRBV7-9 and TRBJ1-1; TCRdb picks TRBD1, but there is no DNA to check that call. This sequence originates from a donor aged 2-30 years with juvenile idiopathic arthritis. The sample comprised Treg cells from blood. Subset here: remaining (HLA-DR-negative) circulating blood Treg cells. CDR3 in amino acids: CASSLGQGLNTEAFF.